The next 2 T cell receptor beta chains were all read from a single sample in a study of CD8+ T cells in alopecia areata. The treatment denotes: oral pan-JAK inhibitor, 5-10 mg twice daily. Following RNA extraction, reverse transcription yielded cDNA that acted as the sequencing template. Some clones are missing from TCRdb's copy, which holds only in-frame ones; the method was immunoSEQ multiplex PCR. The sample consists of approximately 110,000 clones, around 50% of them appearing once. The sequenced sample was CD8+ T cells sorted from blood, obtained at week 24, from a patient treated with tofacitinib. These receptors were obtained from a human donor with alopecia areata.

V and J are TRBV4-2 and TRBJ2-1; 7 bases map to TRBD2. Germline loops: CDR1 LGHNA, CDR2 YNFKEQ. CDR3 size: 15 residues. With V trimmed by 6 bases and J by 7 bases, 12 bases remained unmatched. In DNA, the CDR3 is TGTGCCAGCAGTATCCGGACCGGGGAGGGGAATGAGCAGTTCTTC. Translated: CASSIRTGEGNEQFF.

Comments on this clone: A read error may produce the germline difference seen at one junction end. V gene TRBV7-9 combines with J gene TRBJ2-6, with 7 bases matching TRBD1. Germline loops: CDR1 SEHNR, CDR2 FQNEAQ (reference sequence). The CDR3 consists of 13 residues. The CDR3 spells CASSVPGQLFLTF. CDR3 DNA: TGTGCCAGCAGCGTCCCGGGACAGCTATTCCTAACTTTC.